A selection of T cell receptor beta chains follows, all from one sample in a study of shared clonotypes between healthy human individuals. TCRdb's table, derived via immunoSEQ multiplex PCR, lists solely in-frame clones and lacks some. The sample contains roughly 2 million clones, roughly 95% of which appear only once. The material sequenced was naive CD8+ T cells sorted from blood. The source is a man aged 18 to 29 in good health. Both conserved end residues are part of each CDR3. The order of the fields is V gene, CDR3 protein.

TRBV30,CAWSEWAPNYGYTF
TRBV7-9,CASSLKISQGETQYF
TRBV6-1,CASSRSTGGDYGYTF
TRBV10-3,CAIRTTEGGVEGYTF
TRBV27,CASSQLAGGRTGELFF
TRBV27,CASSLWGDEQYF
TRBV5-4,CASSLGAAYEQYF
TRBV29-1,CSVTRGVISYEQYF
TRBV2,CASSGLDAREQYF
TRBV30,CAWSATGVNEQYF
TRBV7-2,CASSSQGTEQFF
TRBV4-2,CASSQETLRYEQYF
TRBV5-6,CASSFGGTSGEQYF
TRBV13,CASSPQGGGTEAFF
TRBV4-1,CASSPRGGYYEQYF
TRBV10-2,CASWEYRMDTDTQYF
TRBV30,CAWSGAHPGETQYF
TRBV2,CASIGGATYNEQFF